Each of the 20 T cell receptor beta chains below was sequenced from the same sample in a study of T cells in localized non-small cell lung cancer (dated by TCRdb to 2020 to 2021). The library was built by means of the immunoSEQ multiplex PCR assay. This immuneACCESS table, as held by TCRdb, lists in-frame sequences with V and J called but not all clones. Of the missing ones, under half trace to an unresolved V gene in checked studies; the others have no known cause. Recorded for this sample are roughly 36,000 clones; roughly 77% of them occurred a single time. The top ten constitute approximately 35% of the sample. The sample in question was PBMCs, obtained before any cancer treatment. The origin of the receptors is a woman aged 35-70 years with stage II squamous cell lung carcinoma.

The rearrangement links TRBV6-1 to TRBJ2-3; D may be TRBD1 (5 bases). Trimming removed 4 bases from V and 0 bases from J, with 14 bases in between. CDR1 is MNHNS and CDR2 is SASEGT in the germline V gene. CDR3 length equals 16 residues. This chain's CDR3 is CASSVARGYSTDTQYF. Written as DNA, the CDR3 is TGTGCCAGCAGTGTTGCTAGGGGTTATAGCACAGATACGCAGTATTTT.

Here the CDR3 reads CSVGEDEQYF. In nucleotides, the CDR3 is TGCAGCGTTGGGGAGGACGAGCAGTACTTC. V and J are TRBV29-1 and TRBJ2-7, with D tentatively TRBD2 (6 bases). This CDR3 region has 10 residues. Germline values: CDR1 SQVTM, CDR2 ANQGSEA. The V gene lost 4 bases and the J gene lost 5 bases, with 6 bases spanning the gap.

This clone was observed a single time. J is TRBJ2-7 and V is TRBV27; the D call may be TRBD1 or TRBD2 (5 bases each). Between the trimmed V and J ends, which lost 2 bases and 2 bases, there was a span of 10 bases. The CDR3 consists of 14 residues. Germline loops: CDR1 MNHEY, CDR2 SMNVEV (reference sequence). The CDR3 sequence: CASSLVGPTYEQYF. CDR3 in DNA: TGTGCCAGCAGTTTAGTGGGACCGACCTACGAGCAGTACTTC.

V gene TRBV5-5 combines with J gene TRBJ2-7; no firm D call. V lost 3 bases, J lost 7 bases, and 14 bases lay in between. CDR3 size: 13 residues. CDR1 is SGHKS, CDR2 YYEKEE, per germline (reference sequence). CDR3 loop: CASSSWASREQYV. In DNA form, the CDR3 reads TGTGCCAGCAGCTCCTGGGCCTCGCGGGAGCAGTACGTC.

V is TRBV28 and J is TRBJ2-5; TRBD1 agrees at 8 bases. The CDR3 consists of 16 residues. The germline V gene has CDR1 MDHEN and CDR2 SYDVKM. V shed 5 bases and J 1 base; nucleotides not matched to a gene: 9. The CDR3 loop reads CASSLNRRGLQETQYF. DNA of the CDR3: TGTGCCAGCAGTCTTAACCGCAGGGGGCTCCAAGAGACCCAGTACTTC. The full variable domain, rest sourced from reference TRBV28 and TRBJ2-5, is DVKVTQSSRYLVKRTGEKVFLECVQDMDHENMFWYRQDPGLGLRLIYFSYDVKMKEKGDIPEGYSVSREKKERFSLILESASTNQTSMYLCASSLNRRGLQETQYFGPGTRLLVL.

V usage is TRBV7-6 and J usage is TRBJ2-1, with D possibly being TRBD2 (5 bases). The germline V gene has CDR1 SGHVS and CDR2 FNYEAQ. The CDR3 totals 21 residues. The V gene lost 2 bases and the J gene lost 0 bases, with 26 bases spanning the gap. CDR3 sequence: CASSLKAPVAGITPSYNEQFF. The CDR3 DNA reads as TGTGCCAGCAGCTTAAAGGCGCCCGTGGCGGGCATTACCCCCTCCTACAATGAGCAGTTCTTC.

The chain uses TRBV6-1 and TRBJ2-3; TRBD2 is a possible D gene (6 bases). Germline V lookup: CDR1 MNHNS, CDR2 SASEGT. This CDR3 has 15 residues. V lost 7 bases, J lost 2 bases, and 16 bases lay in between. CDR3 loop: CASNTGGLNTDTQYF. The DNA of the CDR3 is TGTGCCAGCAACACTGGGGGACTGAACACAGATACGCAGTATTTT.

The chain carries TRBV28 and TRBJ1-3; D unclear. The CDR3 has 14 amino acids. Germline CDR1 and CDR2: MDHEN and SYDVKM. With 5 bases removed from V and 4 bases from J, the gap between germline ends came to 12 bases. The CDR3 DNA reads as TGTGCCAGCAGTCCCAGCACAGCAGGAAACACCATATATTTT. Translated: CASSPSTAGNTIYF.

This clone appeared a single time. The rearrangement uses TRBV28 and TRBJ2-7, with D perhaps matching TRBD2 (6 bases). Germline CDR1 MDHEN, CDR2 SYDVKM. The ends were cut back, 6 bases at V and 1 base at J, with 16 bases in the middle. This CDR3 contains 15 residues. CDR3 protein: CASSLGGSGSYEQYF. CDR3 coding DNA: TGTGCCAGCAGCCTTGGAGGGTCGGGGTCCTACGAGCAGTACTTC.

V and J are TRBV5-1 and TRBJ2-1; D may match TRBD1 or TRBD2 (5 bases each). Trimming took 1 base from V and 0 from J, leaving 11 bases between them. Germline loops: CDR1 SGHRS, CDR2 YFSETQ. The CDR3 is 16 amino acids. The DNA of the CDR3 is TGCGCCAGCAGCTTGTATGGGGGAAGCTCCTACAATGAGCAGTTCTTC. This sequence encodes CASSLYGGSSYNEQFF.

This chain joins TRBV5-8 and TRBJ2-7; the D call may be TRBD1 or TRBD2 (5 bases each). The CDR3 covers 15 residues. V was pared by 4 bases and J by 1 base, with 15 bases between. The V gene's germline CDR1 is SGHTS and CDR2 YDEGEE. In DNA form, the CDR3 reads TGTGCCAGCAGCCCTAGCCAGGGAGCTTCCTACGAGCAGTACTTC. Encoded protein: CASSPSQGASYEQYF.

V and J are TRBV6-1 and TRBJ1-2; D remains unclear. CDR3 length: 13 amino acids. Germline V gives CDR1 MNHNS, CDR2 SASEGT. V was pared by 3 bases and J by 4 bases, with 9 bases between. CDR3 sequence (DNA): TGTGCCAGCAGTGACCAAACCATCTATGGCTACACCTTC. It codes for CASSDQTIYGYTF.

The chain employs TRBV9 and TRBJ1-4, with 7 nucleotides matching TRBD1. The V gene end was trimmed by 6 bases and the J gene end by 7 bases; junction bases not matched to a gene: 9. The CDR3 consists of 14 residues. CDR1 SGDLS and CDR2 YYNGEE come from the germline V gene. CDR3 amino acids: CASNSGGFGEKLFF. The CDR3 nucleotides read TGTGCCAGCAACTCAGGGGGGTTCGGTGAAAAACTGTTTTTT.

The chain combines TRBV7-9 with TRBJ1-1; D is possibly TRBD1 (6 bases). The CDR3 extends over 16 amino acids. V dropped 4 bases and J dropped 8 bases, with 23 bases sitting between them. CDR1 and CDR2 from the germline V gene are SEHNR and FQNEAQ (reference sequence). The CDR3 spells CASSWTQQGGEREAFF. Written as DNA, the CDR3 is TGTGCCAGCAGCTGGACCCAACAGGGCGGGGAACGGGAAGCTTTCTTT.

The chain is built from TRBV6-1 and TRBJ2-3; TRBD2 agrees at 8 bases. Germline V gene lookup returns CDR1 MNHNS and CDR2 SASEGT. The CDR3 contains 13 residues. V shed 10 bases, J shed 1 base, and the junction held 4 bases outside the gene matches. The CDR3 sequence: CATLLAGTDTQYF. In DNA, the CDR3 is TGTGCCACCTTACTAGCGGGCACAGATACGCAGTATTTT.

The chain recombines TRBV18 with TRBJ2-3; 11 nucleotides match TRBD2. The trim removed 3 bases at V and 5 bases at J, leaving 4 bases unmatched. The CDR3 has 15 residues. Germline V lookup: CDR1 KGHSH, CDR2 LQKENI. This chain's CDR3 is CASSPLAGGGDTQYF. The DNA of the CDR3 is TGTGCCAGCTCACCTCTAGCGGGAGGAGGAGATACGCAGTATTTT.

The rearrangement uses TRBV4-2 and TRBJ1-4; 7 nucleotides align to TRBD1. The CDR3 runs to 16 residues. The V and J ends lost 1 base and 8 bases, in that order; junction bases with no gene match: 10. CDR1 is LGHNA and CDR2 is YNFKEQ in the germline V gene. The chain's CDR3 is CASSQGSTGAEEKLFF. CDR3 nucleotide sequence: TGTGCCAGCAGCCAAGGTTCTACAGGGGCTGAGGAAAAACTGTTTTTT.

The chain uses TRBV5-4 and TRBJ2-1; TRBD1 or TRBD2 may be the D gene (6 bases each). This CDR3 is built from 16 residues. CDR1 is SGHNT, CDR2 YYREEE, per germline (reference sequence). The V and J ends lost 2 bases and 4 bases respectively, with 16 bases between them. As DNA, the CDR3 is TGTGCCAGCAGCTTCGCTATATCGGGGGCATACAATGAGCAGTTCTTC. Translation: CASSFAISGAYNEQFF.

This rearrangement joins TRBV5-6 to TRBJ2-5; a weak D match, TRBD1 (5 bases). The V end was cut by 3 bases, the J end by 5 bases, with 20 bases between. The CDR3 is 16 amino acids. The germline CDR1 and CDR2 sequences are SGHDT and YYEEEE. In nucleotides, the CDR3 is TGTGCCAGCAGCTCATTGACAGACGTAAGAGGCGAGACCCAGTACTTC. As protein: CASSSLTDVRGETQYF.

V is TRBV7-2 and J is TRBJ1-2; no reliable D call. Between the trimmed V and J ends, which lost 2 bases and 2 bases, there was a span of 9 bases. Germline CDR1 is SGHTA and CDR2 is FQGNSA. This CDR3 comprises 14 residues. The CDR3 nucleotides are TGTGCCAGCAGCTTAAGGACGGCAAACTATGGCTACACCTTC. This sequence encodes CASSLRTANYGYTF.